Described below is a single TCR beta chain sequence and its context. These data belong to a study of blood T cell repertoires in COVID-19. Study-wide background: Sample material is recorded as cDNA or gDNA derived from T cells, B-cell-depleted T cells, or PBMCs.

Germline V gene data show CDR1 as SGDLS and CDR2 as YYNGEE. The V and J ends lost 4 bases and 4 bases, in that order; junction bases with no gene match: 8. This CDR3 has 17 residues. Source study methods: Using reference gene primer amplification, nucleated cell counts were estimated. The data were produced by immunoSEQ multiplex PCR, yet TCRdb's version contains in-frame clones alone and is incomplete. The D gene and trimming were derived from the DNA, and the V and J assignments and clone size from that table. The sample includes about 120,000 clones, roughly 84% of them seen just once. This rearrangement joins TRBV9 to TRBJ2-3, with 14 bases lining up with TRBD2. The TCR originated in a woman of 80 years or more with acute or convalescent COVID-19. The specimen was peripheral blood. The DNA for the CDR3 is TGTGCCAGCAGCCCGACTAGCGGGGGGGCTTCGCCAGATACGCAGTATTTT. It codes for CASSPTSGGASPDTQYF.